The rows below give T cell receptor beta chains drawn from one sample of a study of blood T cell repertoires in COVID-19. The table came from immunoSEQ multiplex PCR; TCRdb's copy has only in-frame clones and leaves some out. The sample holds under 80,000 clones, approximately 80% seen once. The sequencing input was peripheral blood. The receptors derive from a human donor in a cohort sampled during active COVID-19. Both conserved end residues are part of each CDR3. The order of the fields is CDR3 DNA, CDR3 protein, V gene, J gene, D gene, clone size. D genes are given only for firm matches. Clone size is stated in some rows and not others, as once, few, many or a class when expanded.

CDR3nt: TGTGCCAGCAGCTTAGTCCCACCGACCTCAACAGCATTCTATGGCTACACCTTC; CDR3aa: CASSLVPPTSTAFYGYTF; v_gene: TRBV7-3; j_gene: TRBJ1-2; d_gene: -; abundance: -
CDR3nt: TGTGCCAGCTCACCACCTTTCCGCCCAGGGGGGAATGAGCAGTTCTTC; CDR3aa: CASSPPFRPGGNEQFF; v_gene: TRBV18; j_gene: TRBJ2-1; d_gene: -; abundance: -
CDR3nt: TGTGCCAGCTCACCACGGCGACAGCGTAATGAAAAACTGTTTTTT; CDR3aa: CASSPRRQRNEKLFF; v_gene: TRBV18; j_gene: TRBJ1-4; d_gene: -; abundance: -
CDR3nt: TGTGCCAGCAGAAAGAGGGGACAGGGGTGGGGAACAGATACGCAGTATTTT; CDR3aa: CASRKRGQGWGTDTQYF; v_gene: TRBV2; j_gene: TRBJ2-3; d_gene: TRBD1; abundance: -
CDR3nt: TGTGCCAGCAGCTTAACCCCATCGACAGGGCAATACGAGCAGTACTTC; CDR3aa: CASSLTPSTGQYEQYF; v_gene: TRBV7-9; j_gene: TRBJ2-7; d_gene: TRBD1; abundance: -
CDR3nt: TGTGCCACCGGGGGGGCCGGGGAGACCCAGTACTTC; CDR3aa: CATGGAGETQYF; v_gene: TRBV6-5; j_gene: TRBJ2-5; d_gene: TRBD2; abundance: -
CDR3nt: TGTGCCAGTACTGGACACGGCGGTAATGAAAAACTGTTTTTT; CDR3aa: CASTGHGGNEKLFF; v_gene: TRBV25-1; j_gene: TRBJ1-4; d_gene: -; abundance: -
CDR3nt: TGTGCCAGCAGCTTAGGGTTTGCTGGGAGTGAAAAACTGTTTTTT; CDR3aa: CASSLGFAGSEKLFF; v_gene: TRBV7-9; j_gene: TRBJ1-4; d_gene: -; abundance: -
CDR3nt: TGTGCCAGCAGCCCTATAATTCAGGGGCAGCAGTACTTC; CDR3aa: CASSPIIQGQQYF; v_gene: TRBV3-1/TRBV3-2; j_gene: TRBJ2-7; d_gene: -; abundance: few
CDR3nt: TGTGCCTGGAACAAGGACAGACTTAGCACAGATACGCAGTATTTT; CDR3aa: CAWNKDRLSTDTQYF; v_gene: TRBV30; j_gene: TRBJ2-3; d_gene: -; abundance: -
CDR3nt: TGTGCCACGGACAGGGGACCTACTAACTATGGCTACACCTTC; CDR3aa: CATDRGPTNYGYTF; v_gene: TRBV28; j_gene: TRBJ1-2; d_gene: TRBD1; abundance: -
CDR3nt: TGCGCCAGCAGCCCTGGGAGAAACTCTGGAAACACCATATATTTT; CDR3aa: CASSPGRNSGNTIYF; v_gene: TRBV5-1; j_gene: TRBJ1-3; d_gene: -; abundance: once
CDR3nt: TGTGCCAGCAGCTTAGCGAACAGGCATGGCACCTTC; CDR3aa: CASSLANRHGTF; v_gene: TRBV7-9; j_gene: TRBJ1-2; d_gene: -; abundance: few
CDR3nt: TGTGCCAGCAGCTCTTTACGCTACGGGGGAGATACGCAGTATTTT; CDR3aa: CASSSLRYGGDTQYF; v_gene: TRBV7-3; j_gene: TRBJ2-3; d_gene: -; abundance: -
CDR3nt: TGTGCCAGCAGCCACAACCAGGACTATGGCTACACCTTC; CDR3aa: CASSHNQDYGYTF; v_gene: TRBV3-1/TRBV3-2; j_gene: TRBJ1-2; d_gene: -; abundance: -
CDR3nt: TGCGCCAGCAGAGCCAGGACAGATAATGAAAAACTGTTTTTT; CDR3aa: CASRARTDNEKLFF; v_gene: TRBV5-1; j_gene: TRBJ1-4; d_gene: -; abundance: few
CDR3nt: TGCGCCAGCAGCTCGGCGGGACGGGCTAGCGGGACTAGCACAGATACGCAGTATTTT; CDR3aa: CASSSAGRASGTSTDTQYF; v_gene: TRBV5-1; j_gene: TRBJ2-3; d_gene: TRBD2; abundance: -
CDR3nt: TGTGCCAGCAGGGTTTCCGGGACAAGCTATGGCTACACCTTC; CDR3aa: CASRVSGTSYGYTF; v_gene: TRBV6-5; j_gene: TRBJ1-2; d_gene: -; abundance: once
CDR3nt: TGTGCCAGCAGCGTAGCTCCTACAGGGGGCGCGGGGGAGCAGTACTTC; CDR3aa: CASSVAPTGGAGEQYF; v_gene: TRBV9; j_gene: TRBJ2-7; d_gene: TRBD1; abundance: -
CDR3nt: TGTGCCAGCAGCGCCCCTAGCGGGAGGGCCAATGAGCAGTTCTTC; CDR3aa: CASSAPSGRANEQFF; v_gene: TRBV7-9; j_gene: TRBJ2-1; d_gene: TRBD2; abundance: -
CDR3nt: TGTGCCAGCAGCAAATTCGGGAAATTTACAGGGGAAAGCTCCTACAATGAGCAGTTCTTC; CDR3aa: CASSKFGKFTGESSYNEQFF; v_gene: TRBV21-1; j_gene: TRBJ2-1; d_gene: -; abundance: -
CDR3nt: TGTGCCAGCAGCACCCGGACTAGCGGGGCAGATACGCAGTATTTT; CDR3aa: CASSTRTSGADTQYF; v_gene: TRBV7-2; j_gene: TRBJ2-3; d_gene: TRBD2; abundance: few
CDR3nt: TGTGCCAGCAGTTCCTGGACTAGCGGGAGGAATGAGCAGTTCTTC; CDR3aa: CASSSWTSGRNEQFF; v_gene: TRBV6-5; j_gene: TRBJ2-1; d_gene: TRBD2; abundance: -
CDR3nt: TGTGCCAGCAGCCAAGCTCGGAGCTACGAGCAGTACTTC; CDR3aa: CASSQARSYEQYF; v_gene: TRBV3-1/TRBV3-2; j_gene: TRBJ2-7; d_gene: -; abundance: -
CDR3nt: TGCGCCAGCAGCCAACCGACTAGCGGGAGGGCCAGGGAGCAGTTCTTC; CDR3aa: CASSQPTSGRAREQFF; v_gene: TRBV4-1; j_gene: TRBJ2-1; d_gene: TRBD2; abundance: -
CDR3nt: TGTGCCAGTAGTGTCACAGGCTTAGGGGCCAACGTCCTGACTTTC; CDR3aa: CASSVTGLGANVLTF; v_gene: TRBV19; j_gene: TRBJ2-6; d_gene: -; abundance: -
CDR3nt: TGTGCCAGCAGCAACCTGACAGGGAGAACTGCCTATGGCTACACCTTC; CDR3aa: CASSNLTGRTAYGYTF; v_gene: TRBV21-1; j_gene: TRBJ1-2; d_gene: -; abundance: once
CDR3nt: TGTGCCAGCAGCGTAGGAGGAGGGGAAGCTTTCTTT; CDR3aa: CASSVGGGEAFF; v_gene: TRBV9; j_gene: TRBJ1-1; d_gene: -; abundance: -
CDR3nt: TGTGCCAGCAGCCGACGGGGGGGGGTCTCAAAGCCCTACGAGCAGTACTTC; CDR3aa: CASSRRGGVSKPYEQYF; v_gene: TRBV14; j_gene: TRBJ2-7; d_gene: TRBD2; abundance: -
CDR3nt: TGTGCCAGCAGCCAATTCTCGAACACTGAAGCTTTCTTT; CDR3aa: CASSQFSNTEAFF; v_gene: TRBV16; j_gene: TRBJ1-1; d_gene: -; abundance: -
CDR3nt: TGTGCCACCAGCAGAACGGACAGAGACTACGAGCAGTACTTC; CDR3aa: CATSRTDRDYEQYF; v_gene: TRBV15; j_gene: TRBJ2-7; d_gene: -; abundance: -
CDR3nt: TGTGCCAGCAGCCACAGGAGTTACGAGCAGTACTTC; CDR3aa: CASSHRSYEQYF; v_gene: TRBV6-6; j_gene: TRBJ2-7; d_gene: -; abundance: few
CDR3nt: TGTGCCAGCCTCTCCTTGCGGGGGACGGGCACCGGGGAGCTGTTTTTT; CDR3aa: CASLSLRGTGTGELFF; v_gene: TRBV28; j_gene: TRBJ2-2; d_gene: TRBD2; abundance: -
CDR3nt: TGTGCCAGCAGCTCGGGACAGGCGATTAGCAATCAGCCCCAGCATTTT; CDR3aa: CASSSGQAISNQPQHF; v_gene: TRBV5-8; j_gene: TRBJ1-5; d_gene: TRBD1; abundance: once
CDR3nt: TGTGCCAGCAGTCCCTTACCCCCCTCGGGTGAGCAGTTCTTC; CDR3aa: CASSPLPPSGEQFF; v_gene: TRBV27; j_gene: TRBJ2-1; d_gene: -; abundance: -
CDR3nt: TGTGCCAGCTCAAAAGTCAGGGAGGGCACTGAAGCTTTCTTT; CDR3aa: CASSKVREGTEAFF; v_gene: TRBV18; j_gene: TRBJ1-1; d_gene: -; abundance: -
CDR3nt: TGTGCCAGCAGCTTTTGGACAGGGGAGGAAGAGACCCAGTACTTC; CDR3aa: CASSFWTGEEETQYF; v_gene: TRBV5-4; j_gene: TRBJ2-5; d_gene: TRBD1; abundance: -
CDR3nt: TGTGCCAGCAGCCGTGGGGGGGGAGGTGGCTACACCTTC; CDR3aa: CASSRGGGGGYTF; v_gene: TRBV5-4; j_gene: TRBJ1-2; d_gene: -; abundance: -
CDR3nt: TGCGCCAGCAGCTTGGAGGTTGGGGGCGGTCAAGAGACCCAGTACTTC; CDR3aa: CASSLEVGGGQETQYF; v_gene: TRBV5-1; j_gene: TRBJ2-5; d_gene: -; abundance: -
CDR3nt: TGTGCCAGCAGTTACATGAGGCCCGCAACGGGCACAGATACGCAGTATTTT; CDR3aa: CASSYMRPATGTDTQYF; v_gene: TRBV6-2/TRBV6-3; j_gene: TRBJ2-3; d_gene: -; abundance: -
CDR3nt: TGTGCCAGCAGTCCTTTAACTTTCGGGGACAATGAGCAGTTCTTC; CDR3aa: CASSPLTFGDNEQFF; v_gene: TRBV2; j_gene: TRBJ2-1; d_gene: -; abundance: -
CDR3nt: TGTGCCAGCAGCTTGGGACTAGCGGGGGGCCCCTTTGGGAATGAGCAGTTCTTC; CDR3aa: CASSLGLAGGPFGNEQFF; v_gene: TRBV5-4; j_gene: TRBJ2-1; d_gene: TRBD2; abundance: -
CDR3nt: TGTGCCAGCAGCCAAGGCGGGGGGGACGGGGAGCTGTTTTTT; CDR3aa: CASSQGGGDGELFF; v_gene: TRBV3-1/TRBV3-2; j_gene: TRBJ2-2; d_gene: TRBD2; abundance: once
CDR3nt: TGTGCCAGCAATACAGGGGGGGTATGGGAAAAACTGTTTTTT; CDR3aa: CASNTGGVWEKLFF; v_gene: TRBV28; j_gene: TRBJ1-4; d_gene: TRBD1; abundance: -
CDR3nt: TGTGCCAGCAGCTTATCTTCAGGGAATGAGCAGTTCTTC; CDR3aa: CASSLSSGNEQFF; v_gene: TRBV7-2; j_gene: TRBJ2-1; d_gene: -; abundance: -
CDR3nt: TGTGCCAGCAGAAAAAAGACAGGGTGGGACGAGCAGTACTTC; CDR3aa: CASRKKTGWDEQYF; v_gene: TRBV6-5; j_gene: TRBJ2-7; d_gene: TRBD1; abundance: -
CDR3nt: TGTGCCAGCAGCCCCCCTGGTCGACAGGGGAGGGCCAACGTCCTGACTTTC; CDR3aa: CASSPPGRQGRANVLTF; v_gene: TRBV7-6; j_gene: TRBJ2-6; d_gene: TRBD1; abundance: -
CDR3nt: TGTGCCAGCAGCAAAGGGTCCGGCGAGCAGTACTTC; CDR3aa: CASSKGSGEQYF; v_gene: TRBV21-1; j_gene: TRBJ2-7; d_gene: -; abundance: -
CDR3nt: TGTGCCAGCAGCGCCTCTTATCGGGGGGCGGTTGGGAATGAGCAGTTCTTC; CDR3aa: CASSASYRGAVGNEQFF; v_gene: TRBV9; j_gene: TRBJ2-1; d_gene: -; abundance: -
CDR3nt: TGTGCCAGCAGTTTAAACGCTCTCGGGGCTTTCTTT; CDR3aa: CASSLNALGAFF; v_gene: TRBV28; j_gene: TRBJ1-1; d_gene: -; abundance: -
CDR3nt: TGCGCCAGCAGCCGGCAAGCGTTAATGGAGGGCAATGAGCAGTTCTTC; CDR3aa: CASSRQALMEGNEQFF; v_gene: TRBV5-1; j_gene: TRBJ2-1; d_gene: -; abundance: -
CDR3nt: TGTGCCAGCGGCGTGCGCGGGCGTAAAGGAGAGACCCAGTACTTC; CDR3aa: CASGVRGRKGETQYF; v_gene: TRBV5-6; j_gene: TRBJ2-5; d_gene: -; abundance: -